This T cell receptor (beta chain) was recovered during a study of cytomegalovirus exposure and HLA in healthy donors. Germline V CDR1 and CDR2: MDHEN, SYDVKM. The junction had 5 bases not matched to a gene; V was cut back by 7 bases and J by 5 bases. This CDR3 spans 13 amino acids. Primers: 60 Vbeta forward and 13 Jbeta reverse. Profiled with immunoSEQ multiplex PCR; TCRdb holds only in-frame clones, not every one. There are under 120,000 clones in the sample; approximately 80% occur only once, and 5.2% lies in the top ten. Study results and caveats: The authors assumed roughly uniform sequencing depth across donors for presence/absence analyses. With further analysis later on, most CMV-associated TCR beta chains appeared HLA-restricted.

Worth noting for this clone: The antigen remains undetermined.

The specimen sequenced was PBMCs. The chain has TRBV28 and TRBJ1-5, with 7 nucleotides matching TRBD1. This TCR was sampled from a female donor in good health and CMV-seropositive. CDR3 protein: CASKGTDYQPQHF. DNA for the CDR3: TGTGCCAGCAAGGGGACAGACTATCAGCCCCAGCATTTT.